This T cell receptor (beta chain) was sequenced for a study of long-term antiretroviral therapy in people with HIV. This clone was picked up a small number of times. The CDR3 has 16 residues. Germline CDR1 is MDHEN and CDR2 is SYDVKM. Deletions cut 2 bases from V and 6 bases from J, with 19 bases between. Samples were assayed with immunoSEQ v3.0 at survey level. Only in-frame clones appear in the TCRdb table, and some are missing; sequencing was by immunoSEQ multiplex PCR. The table records 35,000 to 45,000 clones, about 86% of them present only once. Source: unsorted PBMCs, taken just before starting antiretroviral therapy. V is TRBV28 and J is TRBJ1-2, with D possibly matching TRBD1 (5 bases). The clonotype originates from a woman aged 18 to 35 with HIV. CDR3: CASSLQGDLLPDGYTF. In nucleotides, the CDR3 is TGTGCCAGCAGTTTACAGGGTGATCTCCTACCTGATGGCTACACCTTC.